The 9 T cell receptor beta chains below come from one sample, sequenced in a study of cytomegalovirus exposure and HLA in healthy donors (dated by TCRdb to 2015 to 2018). Library construction relied on the immunoSEQ multiplex PCR assay. The multiplex PCR relied on a mix of 60 forward primers for TCR Vbeta segments and 13 reverse primers for TCR Jbeta segments. As stored in TCRdb, this immuneACCESS dataset retains in-frame rearrangements with V and J assigned. A fraction of the clones does not appear; measured against another copy, unresolved V genes explain less than half of the discrepancy, and the remainder lacks a known reason. The sample profile shows approximately 100,000 clones; roughly 82% of them were found once. 10% of the sample belongs to the ten largest clones. Source material: PBMCs. These receptors were obtained from a man aged 50 to 60 in good health and CMV-seronegative.

This clone was counted between two and nine times. V is TRBV5-4 and J is TRBJ1-2; a possible D gene is TRBD1 (6 bases). The CDR3 has 14 amino acids. V was clipped by 4 bases and J by 5 bases, with 15 bases between them. Germline V CDR1 and CDR2: SGHNT, YYREEE (reference sequence). The CDR3 spells CASSTGQIKYGYTF. CDR3 nucleotides: TGTGCCAGCAGCACTGGACAGATAAAATATGGCTACACCTTC.

This chain links TRBV6-5 with TRBJ2-1; D is possibly TRBD2 (6 bases). Germline-derived CDR1 and CDR2 are MNHEY and SVGAGI. The CDR3 extends over 12 amino acids. V lost 5 bases, J lost 8 bases, and 10 bases lay in between. The CDR3: CASSRGGDEQFF. The CDR3 DNA reads as TGTGCCAGCAGTCGGGGAGGCGATGAGCAGTTCTTC.

V and J are TRBV21-1 and TRBJ1-3. TRBV21-1 counts as a pseudogene. The CDR3 has 18 residues. CDR3 loop: CASSKGGALPRSGNTIYF. CDR3 sequence (DNA): TGTGCCAGCAGCAAAGGAGGCGCCCTACCTCGCTCTGGAAACACCATATATTTT.

CDR3 amino acids: CASVRTGGVYEQYF. The CDR3 bases are TGTGCCAGCGTTCGAACGGGGGGGGTCTACGAGCAGTACTTC. The rearrangement links TRBV6-1 to TRBJ2-7; TRBD2 matches at 8 bases. The CDR3 has 14 residues. Germline lookup yields CDR1 MNHNS and CDR2 SASEGT. The V and J ends lost 8 bases and 3 bases, in that order; junction bases with no gene match: 9.

The V and J genes are TRBV7-8 and TRBJ1-3; 7 bases agree with TRBD1. Germline V gives CDR1 SGHVS, CDR2 FQNEAQ. J gave up 4 bases and V 1 base, and 16 bases lay outside the gene matches. This CDR3 is 19 amino acids long. CDR3 residues: CASSLDPPSEQGLGNTIYF. The DNA of the CDR3 is TGTGCCAGCAGCTTAGATCCTCCATCGGAACAGGGGTTGGGAAACACCATATATTTT.

The sample holds a few counts of this clone. The gene calls are TRBV11-2 and TRBJ2-2; 8 bases agree with TRBD2. Germline loops: CDR1 SGHAT, CDR2 FQNNGV. This CDR3 comprises 18 residues. V was clipped by 1 base and J by 6 bases; unmatched bases: 13. CDR3 sequence reads: CASSLVFSGMGRAGELFF. The CDR3 DNA reads TGTGCCAGCAGCTTAGTATTTAGCGGGATGGGCCGGGCCGGGGAGCTGTTTTTT.

The chain is built from TRBV19 and TRBJ2-1; the D gene is possibly TRBD1 (6 bases). CDR3 length: 15 residues. Germline CDR1 and CDR2: LNHDA and SQIVND (reference sequence). The germline V and J ends were trimmed by 4 bases and 4 bases, with 14 bases remaining between them. The CDR3 region is CASSKPARGYNEQFF. Written as DNA, the CDR3 is TGTGCCAGTAGTAAGCCGGCTAGGGGGTACAATGAGCAGTTCTTC.

The V call is TRBV7-8, the J call TRBJ2-1, with 11 positions matching TRBD2. This CDR3 region has 15 residues. V shed 5 bases, J shed 13 bases, and the junction held 13 bases outside the gene matches. Germline assignment: CDR1 SGHVS and CDR2 FQNEAQ. The CDR3 is CASSQTSGVKMIQFF. The CDR3 DNA reads TGTGCCAGCAGCCAGACTAGCGGGGTAAAGATGATACAGTTCTTC.

This clone came up once. Germline and junction disagree at one end, which may indicate a read error. This chain joins TRBV7-9 and TRBJ2-5; possible D gene TRBD2, 6 bases. Germline V gene data show CDR1 as SEHNR and CDR2 as FQNEAQ (reference sequence). This CDR3 has 17 amino acids. CDR3: CSSSLPPVGGNQETQYF. The DNA of the CDR3 is TGTTCCAGCAGCCTCCCCCCGGTGGGGGGTAACCAAGAGACCCAGTACTTC. Variable domain in full (rest from reference TRBV7-9 and TRBJ2-5): DTGVSQNPRHKITKRGQNVTFRCDPISEHNRLYWYRQTLGQGPEFLTYFQNEAQLEKSRLLSDRFSAERPKGSFSTLEIQRTEQGDSAMYLCSSSLPPVGGNQETQYFGPGTRLLVL.